This TCR beta chain derives from a study of cytomegalovirus exposure and HLA in healthy donors. Study observations and caveats: There was a cluster of highly shared sequence variants that was likely a sequencing artifact. CMV antigen specificity was confirmed in vitro for a few CMV-associated chains. Associated with HLA alleles at 0.05 false discovery rate in a later analysis were over 15,000 TCR beta sequences.

The donors were healthy bone marrow donors. PCR employed 60 Vbeta and 13 Jbeta primers. The method was immunoSEQ multiplex PCR; TCRdb's version includes in-frame clones alone and lacks a portion of them. The table lists about 170,000 clones. The length of the CDR3 is 16 residues. Germline V gene sequence: CDR1 LNHDA, CDR2 SQIVND (reference sequence). The V end was cut by 3 bases, the J end by 7 bases, with 19 bases between. On this clone: Its antigen is undetermined.

The material sequenced was PBMCs. The chain has TRBV19 and TRBJ1-5; D possibly corresponds to TRBD1 (6 bases). The receptor's source is a woman aged 60 to 75 in good health and CMV-seronegative. CDR3 loop: CASSMIPTGTKQPQHF. DNA for the CDR3: TGTGCCAGTAGTATGATACCCACAGGGACAAAGCAGCCCCAGCATTTT.